The 25 T cell receptor beta chains below come from one sample, sequenced in a study of regulatory T cells in long-lasting Graves disease. The TCR beta library used iRepertoire HTBI primers with Arm-PCR amplification of CDR3. TCRdb ran MiXCR on the multiplex PCR reads and lists one entry per CDR3 protein. The repertoire holds approximately 480,000 distinct CDR3 sequences, with 16% as singletons. Specified time point: newly diagnosed GD, antithyroid drugs for less than 3 months. RNA from PBMCs was the source of the TCR library. The data also belong to a second study, concerning T cells in Graves' hyperthyroidism and ophthalmopathy.

Sequencing was performed on peripheral blood mononuclear cells (PBMCs), taken at new diagnosis, from a patient treated with antithyroid drugs. The receptors come from a man between 35 and 55 years old with Graves disease.

This clonotype was seen repeatedly, ten times or more. The V and J genes are TRBV28 and TRBJ2-5; D remains ambiguous. Trimming removed 6 bases at V and 5 bases at J, with 10 bases between. The CDR3 is 12 amino acids. Germline V gene data show CDR1 as MDHEN and CDR2 as SYDVKM. The CDR3 protein is CASSPSGETQYF. DNA for the CDR3: TGTGCCAGCAGCCCATCCGGGGAGACCCAGTACTTC.

This clonotype was detected a few times. The rearrangement joins TRBV9 to TRBJ2-1; maybe TRBD1 (5 bases). The CDR3 is made up of 14 amino acids. V lost 4 bases to trimming and J lost 3 bases, with 11 bases between them. Germline lookup yields CDR1 SGDLS and CDR2 YYNGEE. The CDR3, as DNA: TGTGCCAGCAGCCAGGGCTTGGACTACAATGAGCAGTTCTTC. Residues: CASSQGLDYNEQFF.

Ten or more counts support this clonotype. The chain links TRBV2 to TRBJ2-7; 9 nucleotides agree with TRBD2. V was clipped by 10 bases and J by 1 base; unmatched bases: 5. CDR3 length equals 13 residues. Per germline, CDR1 SNHLY and CDR2 FYNNEI. The CDR3 is CATGLAKSYEQYF. The CDR3 DNA reads as TGTGCCACTGGACTAGCGAAGTCCTACGAGCAGTACTTC. The variable domain in full, completed from reference TRBV2 and TRBJ2-7, reads EPEVTQTPSHQVTQMGQEVILRCVPISNHLYFYWYRQILGQKVEFLVSFYNNEISEKSEIFDDQFSVERPDGSNFTLKIRSTKLEDSAMYFCATGLAKSYEQYFGPGTRLTVT.

The chain combines TRBV6-1 with TRBJ2-7, with a tentative D call TRBD2 (5 bases). CDR1 is MNHNS, CDR2 SASEGT, per germline. There are 14 residues in the CDR3. The ends were cut back, 6 bases at V and 3 bases at J, with 15 bases in the middle. CDR3: CASSPGRGYYEQYF. DNA of the CDR3: TGTGCCAGCAGCCCCGGCCGGGGTTACTACGAGCAGTACTTC.

This clonotype was detected ten times or more. V usage is TRBV6-2 or TRBV6-3 and J usage is TRBJ2-1, with TRBD2 matching over 14 bases. The junction had 4 bases not matched to a gene; V was cut back by 3 bases and J by 6 bases. This CDR3 is 16 amino acids long. Germline V gives CDR1 MNHEY, CDR2 SVGEGT. This CDR3 reads CASSYRGLAGVNEQFF. The CDR3 DNA reads as TGTGCCAGCAGTTATAGGGGACTAGCGGGAGTCAATGAGCAGTTCTTC.

The chain joins TRBV29-1 to TRBJ2-7; tentatively, D is TRBD2 (6 bases). This CDR3 spans 12 amino acids. CDR1 is SQVTM and CDR2 is ANQGSEA in the germline V gene. V was cut by 7 bases and J by 6 bases, with 16 bases left in between. The CDR3 DNA sequence: TGCAGCGCTGGAACGGGAGTCGGCGAGCAGTACTTC. The encoded protein is CSAGTGVGEQYF.

There are many counts of this clonotype. This chain links TRBV7-6 with TRBJ2-2; D is unclear. CDR1 and CDR2 from the germline V gene are SGHVS and FNYEAQ. V was shortened by 0 bases and J by 2 bases, with 7 bases between the two germline ends. CDR3 length equals 15 residues. CDR3 sequence reads: CASSLASDNTGELFF. The CDR3 DNA is TGTGCCAGCAGCTTAGCTAGTGACAACACCGGGGAGCTGTTTTTT.

Remarks on this clonotype: This may be a read error: a much more frequent sequence differs by one nucleotide. This chain joins TRBV2 and TRBJ2-7, with D perhaps TRBD2 (5 bases). Per the germline V gene, CDR1 is SNHLY and CDR2 is FYNNEI. CDR3 length: 15 amino acids. The CDR3 bases are TGTGCCGGCAGTGAGGAGTACGGGAAATCCTACGAGCAGTACTTC. It yields the protein CAGSEEYGKSYEQYF. The full variable domain, with the rest looked up from reference TRBV2 and TRBJ2-7, is EPEVTQTPSHQVTQMGQEVILRCVPISNHLYFYWYRQILGQKVEFLVSFYNNEISEKSEIFDDQFSVERPDGSNFTLKIRSTKLEDSAMYFCAGSEEYGKSYEQYFGPGTRLTVT.

In its sample, this clonotype was seen many times. This chain connects TRBV28 to TRBJ1-5, with TRBD1 identical over 8 bases. The CDR3 runs to 16 residues. Looked up from germline, CDR1 is MDHEN and CDR2 is SYDVKM. The ends lost 2 bases at V and 0 bases at J; junction bases unmatched: 3. The CDR3 reads CASSLDRGHSNQPQHF. The CDR3 nucleotides read TGTGCCAGCAGTTTAGACAGGGGCCATAGCAATCAGCCCCAGCATTTT.

This clonotype was counted ten times or more. The genes are TRBV4-1 and TRBJ2-5; 8 positions match TRBD1. Germline V gene data show CDR1 as MGHRA and CDR2 as YSYEKL. This CDR3 region has 17 residues. Trimming took 2 bases from V and 1 from J; bases not matched to a gene: 9. The DNA of the CDR3 is TGCGCCAGCAGCCAAACCTTTTTCGGGACAGGCCAAGAGACCCAGTACTTC. Its translation is CASSQTFFGTGQETQYF.

Ten or more counts support this clonotype. V usage is TRBV20-1 and J usage is TRBJ2-7; 11 bases are a match to TRBD2. Per germline, CDR1 DFQATT and CDR2 SNEGSKA (reference sequence). The J segment lost 7 bases and the V segment lost 4 bases, leaving 9 bases of the junction unmatched. CDR3 length: 14 residues. In DNA, the CDR3 is TGCAGTGCTACTAGCGGGAGGAAATCGGGGGAGCAGTACTTC. Protein sequence: CSATSGRKSGEQYF.

This clonotype was seen ten or more times. The CDR3: CASLQVNTGELFF. CDR3 DNA: TGTGCCAGCCTCCAGGTTAACACCGGGGAGCTGTTTTTT. The rearrangement links TRBV6-1 to TRBJ2-2; D gene ambiguous. CDR3 length equals 13 residues. The germline CDR1 and CDR2 sequences are MNHNS and SASEGT. The V gene lost 8 bases and the J gene lost 2 bases, with 9 bases spanning the gap.

This clonotype has ten or more counts. The chain combines TRBV14 with TRBJ2-7; 9 nucleotides match TRBD1. This CDR3 contains 15 residues. Losses at the gene ends were 3 bases for V and 1 base for J; bases not matched to a gene: 4. The V gene's germline CDR1 is SGHDN and CDR2 FVKESK. CDR3 bases: TGTGCCAGCAGCCAGCCGGGACAGGGATCCTACGAGCAGTACTTC. Protein product: CASSQPGQGSYEQYF.

This clonotype was detected once. This chain joins TRBV6-4 and TRBJ2-3; the D gene is possibly TRBD2 (6 bases). Germline CDR1 MRHNA, CDR2 SNTAGT. Trimming took 6 bases from V and 4 from J, leaving 11 bases between them. The CDR3 contains 13 residues. The chain's CDR3 is CASSRDLSDTQYF. In DNA, the CDR3 is TGTGCCAGCAGCCGGGACTTGTCAGATACGCAGTATTTT.

Ten or more counts support this clonotype. The V and J genes are TRBV20-1 and TRBJ1-3, with D possibly TRBD1 on 5 matching bases. Per the germline V gene, CDR1 is DFQATT and CDR2 is SNEGSKA (reference sequence). V lost 2 bases to trimming and J lost 0 bases, with 11 bases between them. CDR3 length: 15 residues. The CDR3 here is CSARFGAPSGNTIYF. CDR3 nucleotide sequence: TGCAGTGCTAGATTTGGGGCGCCCTCTGGAAACACCATATATTTT.

This clonotype was detected many times. The rearrangement links TRBV3-1 to TRBJ1-3; D unresolved. CDR1 and CDR2 from the germline V gene are LGHDT and YNNKEL (reference sequence). This CDR3 is built from 15 residues. Trimming took off 4 bases at V and 0 bases at J, with 10 bases between the two ends. DNA for the CDR3: TGTGCCAGCAGCCGGCACGTCAGCTCTGGAAACACCATATATTTT. Translation gives CASSRHVSSGNTIYF. Together with reference TRBV3-1 and TRBJ1-3, the CDR3 gives the full variable domain: DTAVSQTPKYLVTQMGNDKSIKCEQNLGHDTMYWYKQDSKKFLKIMFSYNNKELIINETVPNRFSPKSPDKAHLNLHINSLELGDSAVYFCASSRHVSSGNTIYFGEGSWLTVV.

A note on this clonotype: This could be a read error, since a much larger clone is one nucleotide away. V and J are TRBV28 and TRBJ1-4; perhaps TRBD1 as D (5 bases). Germline V gene lookup returns CDR1 MDHEN and CDR2 SYDVKM. The CDR3 is 15 residues long. The CDR3 coding sequence is TGTGCCAGCAGTGATACAGGTGCCAGGAATGAAAAACTGCTTTTT. It codes for CASSDTGARNEKLLF.

This clonotype was observed at least ten times. V usage is TRBV5-1 and J usage is TRBJ1-1; no definite D call. This CDR3 region has 15 residues. V lost 1 base and J lost 1, with 11 bases in between. Germline values: CDR1 SGHRS, CDR2 YFSETQ. CDR3 DNA sequence: TGCGCCAGCAGCTTGTCTGAGAGACCGAACACTGAAGCTTTCTTT. This codes for CASSLSERPNTEAFF.

The sample holds many counts of this clonotype. The chain employs TRBV28 and TRBJ2-1, with 7 bases identical to TRBD1. CDR3 length: 14 amino acids. V lost 6 bases to trimming and J lost 6 bases; unmatched junction nucleotides: 8. Germline V gene lookup returns CDR1 MDHEN and CDR2 SYDVKM. The CDR3 nucleotides are TGTGCCAGCAGCCCCCCCCGACAGGGCAATGAGCAGTTCTTC. It codes for CASSPPRQGNEQFF.

The chain joins TRBV20-1 to TRBJ1-5; 7 bases map to TRBD1. Germline trimming cut 6 bases from V and 4 bases from J; bases unmatched to any gene: 12. The CDR3 totals 15 residues. Germline CDR1 DFQATT, CDR2 SNEGSKA (reference sequence). The CDR3 loop is CSARSSTGRNQPQHF. CDR3 nucleotide sequence: TGCAGTGCGAGGTCCTCGACAGGGCGAAATCAGCCCCAGCATTTT.

There are many counts of this clonotype. The rearrangement links TRBV20-1 to TRBJ2-5, with 10 bases that match TRBD2. The V and J ends lost 7 bases and 1 base, in that order; junction bases with no gene match: 3. CDR1 and CDR2 (germline): DFQATT, SNEGSKA (reference sequence). CDR3 length: 13 residues. CDR3 protein: CSGASGSQETQYF. The DNA of the CDR3 is TGCAGTGGGGCTAGCGGGAGCCAAGAGACCCAGTACTTC.

The chain carries TRBV28 and TRBJ2-2, with 9 positions matching TRBD1. The length of the CDR3 is 14 residues. Losses at the gene ends were 11 bases for V and 5 bases for J; bases not matched to a gene: 9. Germline V gene lookup returns CDR1 MDHEN and CDR2 SYDVKM. CDR3 residues: CAGGRDRVTGELFF. CDR3 bases: TGTGCCGGGGGACGGGACAGGGTGACCGGGGAGCTGTTTTTT.

This clonotype was observed at least ten times. The rearrangement uses TRBV3-1 and TRBJ2-5; D is perhaps TRBD1 (6 bases). The CDR3 is 15 amino acids. CDR1 and CDR2 from the germline V gene are LGHDT and YNNKEL (reference sequence). V lost 2 bases, J lost 5 bases, and 15 bases lay in between. The CDR3 here is CASSQTRGRAETQYF. CDR3 coding DNA: TGTGCCAGCAGCCAAACCAGGGGAAGGGCGGAGACCCAGTACTTC.

This chain connects TRBV19 to TRBJ2-2; TRBD1 agrees at 7 bases. J was trimmed by 7 bases and V by 10 bases; bases with no gene match: 12. CDR3 size: 14 residues. Germline values: CDR1 LNHDA, CDR2 SQIVND (reference sequence). The CDR3: CANLQTGMGGELFF. The CDR3 DNA follows: TGTGCCAACCTCCAGACAGGGATGGGCGGGGAGCTGTTTTTT.

This sequence joins TRBV7-9 and TRBJ2-1; 8 nucleotides line up with TRBD2. The CDR3 contains 11 residues. V dropped 1 base and J dropped 15; count of bases not matched to a gene: 2. CDR1 SEHNR and CDR2 FQNEAQ come from the germline V gene (reference sequence). CDR3 sequence (DNA): TGTGCCAGCAGCTTAGACGGGAGGGGGTTCTTC. It codes for CASSLDGRGFF.